The next 26 T cell receptor beta chains were all read from a single sample in a study of T cell responses to AZD1222 COVID-19 vaccine (dated by TCRdb to about 2021). Interpreted using the paper, the time point label stands for: about 28 days (+/-7) after the second vaccine dose. Libraries were constructed by the immunoSEQ multiplex PCR assay. The table was pulled from immuneACCESS by TCRdb, which kept in-frame rearrangements only. Such tables lose some clones; where checked, under half of the loss comes from unresolved V genes, and the rest has no known cause. Recorded for this sample are tens of thousands of clones; 85% to 90% of them occurred a single time. The biggest ten clones account for 4% to 5% of the sample. The sample in question was peripheral blood, obtained 28 days after the second AZD1222 dose. The origin of the receptors is an adult who received the AZD1222 COVID-19 vaccine.

CDR3: CASTPGQGTYEQYF. For the CDR3, the DNA is TGTGCCTCCACCCCGGGACAGGGCACCTACGAGCAGTACTTC. The chain couples TRBV10-3 to TRBJ2-7; 9 bases fit TRBD1. There are 14 residues in the CDR3. Germline V gene sequence: CDR1 ENHRY, CDR2 SYGVKD. The V and J ends lost 11 bases and 2 bases, in that order; junction bases with no gene match: 10.

The CDR3 nucleotides are TGCGCCAGCAGCCAAGAAGAAGGGGACAGTTACTCCTACGAGCAGTACTTC. It specifies CASSQEEGDSYSYEQYF. The genes are TRBV4-1 and TRBJ2-7, with TRBD1 matching over 7 bases. The CDR3 is 17 amino acids. V shed 0 bases, J shed 0 bases, and the junction held 8 bases outside the gene matches. Germline CDR1 is MGHRA and CDR2 is YSYEKL.

This clone turned up a few times. The chain recombines TRBV29-1 with TRBJ1-2; no clear D. With 4 bases removed from V and 6 bases from J, the gap between germline ends came to 6 bases. CDR3 length: 10 amino acids. Germline-derived CDR1 and CDR2 are SQVTM and ANQGSEA. In DNA, the CDR3 is TGCAGCGTTGCTGGGGATGGCTACACCTTC. As protein: CSVAGDGYTF.

Comments on this clone: This sample includes further DNA sequences coding for the same CDR3. The DNA for the CDR3 is TGTGCCAGCAGTTATGGCGGGGGAATGAACACTGAAGCTTTCTTT. Translation gives CASSYGGGMNTEAFF. V usage is TRBV6-5 and J usage is TRBJ1-1, with D possibly TRBD1 on 5 matching bases. Germline CDR1 reads MNHEY; CDR2 reads SVGAGI. Trimming removed 3 bases from V and 0 bases from J, with 11 bases in between. CDR3 length: 15 amino acids.

This chain uses TRBV6-5 with TRBJ2-7; 7 nucleotides line up with TRBD1. Germline CDR1 and CDR2: MNHEY and SVGAGI. This CDR3 contains 14 residues. V shed 4 bases and J 7 bases; nucleotides not matched to a gene: 10. The CDR3 nucleotides read TGTGCCAGCAGTTTCGACAGGGTCTCCCAGGAGCAGTACTTC. This encodes CASSFDRVSQEQYF.

V is TRBV11-2 and J is TRBJ2-2, with D possibly called TRBD1 or TRBD2 (5 bases each). Germline V gives CDR1 SGHAT, CDR2 FQNNGV. This CDR3 is 15 amino acids long. V was pared by 6 bases and J by 3 bases, with 14 bases between. This CDR3 reads CASSDYRSHTGELFF. The CDR3 nucleotides read TGTGCCAGCAGTGACTACAGGAGTCACACCGGGGAGCTGTTTTTT. The complete variable domain, with remaining parts taken from reference TRBV11-2 and TRBJ2-2, reads EAGVAQSPRYKIIEKRQSVAFWCNPISGHATLYWYQQILGQGPKLLIQFQNNGVVDDSQLPKDRFSAERLKGVDSTLKIQPAKLEDSAVYLCASSDYRSHTGELFFGEGSRLTVL.

This clone appeared once. This chain links TRBV2 with TRBJ2-2; TRBD1 matches at 7 bases. The trim removed 7 bases at V and 0 bases at J, leaving 5 bases unmatched. The germline CDR1 and CDR2 sequences are SNHLY and FYNNEI. CDR3 length: 15 amino acids. CDR3 region: CASTRDSANTGELFF. The CDR3, as DNA: TGTGCCAGCACCAGGGACAGCGCGAACACCGGGGAGCTGTTTTTT. The full variable domain, rest sourced from reference TRBV2 and TRBJ2-2, is EPEVTQTPSHQVTQMGQEVILRCVPISNHLYFYWYRQILGQKVEFLVSFYNNEISEKSEIFDDQFSVERPDGSNFTLKIRSTKLEDSAMYFCASTRDSANTGELFFGEGSRLTVL.

This clone is a singleton in its sample. The V call is TRBV5-4, the J call TRBJ2-1; D not certain. This CDR3 is 12 amino acids long. Trimming removed 4 bases at V and 5 bases at J, with 7 bases between. Germline V gene data show CDR1 as SGHNT and CDR2 as YYREEE (reference sequence). CDR3 amino acids: CASSLSHNEQFF. CDR3 nucleotides: TGTGCCAGCAGCCTAAGCCACAATGAGCAGTTCTTC.

The J gene is TRBJ1-6, the V gene TRBV7-3; 10 nucleotides agree with TRBD1. Germline V lookup: CDR1 SGHTA, CDR2 FQGTGA. The CDR3 sequence is 15 residues long. V was clipped by 0 bases and J by 9 bases; unmatched bases: 2. In DNA, the CDR3 is TGTGCCAGCAGCTTAACCGGGACAGGGGTTTCACCCCTCCACTTT. Translating gives CASSLTGTGVSPLHF.

The CDR3 here is CASSLADPGSGNTIYF. The DNA of the CDR3 is TGTGCCAGCAGCTTGGCGGACCCTGGATCTGGAAACACCATATATTTT. This rearrangement joins TRBV5-4 to TRBJ1-3; no clear D gene. V dropped 0 bases and J dropped 1 base, with 11 bases sitting between them. The CDR3 consists of 16 residues. Germline V gene data show CDR1 as SGHNT and CDR2 as YYREEE (reference sequence).

V is TRBV2 and J is TRBJ1-5, with a possible D match to TRBD1 (6 bases). Trimming removed 6 bases from V and 2 bases from J, with 14 bases in between. Germline assignment: CDR1 SNHLY and CDR2 FYNNEI. The CDR3 loop spans 15 amino acids. CDR3 sequence: CASREGEGGNQPQHF. The CDR3 nucleotides are TGTGCCAGCAGGGAGGGGGAGGGTGGCAATCAGCCCCAGCATTTT.

This rearrangement joins TRBV7-2 to TRBJ2-7; D is perhaps TRBD1 or TRBD2 (6 bases each). Germline CDR1 SGHTA, CDR2 FQGNSA. Trimming left V 3 bases short and J 4 bases short, with 13 bases between. The CDR3 spans 14 residues. The CDR3 DNA reads TGTGCCAGCAGCTTGATCGGGGGCGGGTACGAGCAGTACTTC. Its protein is CASSLIGGGYEQYF.

In its sample, this clone was seen once. The rearrangement uses TRBV6-5 and TRBJ1-1; the match to TRBD1 covers 9 bases. Looked up from germline, CDR1 is MNHEY and CDR2 is SVGAGI. This CDR3 comprises 14 residues. Trimming cost V 8 bases and J 3 bases; bases outside gene matches: 7. The CDR3 loop is CASVGQGQYTEAFF. The CDR3 region has the DNA TGTGCCAGCGTCGGACAGGGGCAGTACACTGAAGCTTTCTTT.

CDR3 in DNA: TGTGCCAGCCTTTTAAGGGGTGGCGGGGGGGCCACCAAAAACATTCAGTACTTC. Encoded protein: CASLLRGGGGATKNIQYF. The chain joins TRBV2 to TRBJ2-4, with 9 bases fitting TRBD2. This CDR3 spans 18 amino acids. Trimming cost V 8 bases and J 2 bases; bases outside gene matches: 16. Germline V CDR1 and CDR2: SNHLY, FYNNEI.

The rearrangement links TRBV7-2 to TRBJ2-1; possible D gene TRBD1, 5 bases. CDR3 length equals 15 residues. In germline, CDR1 is SGHTA, CDR2 FQGNSA. V was trimmed by 5 bases and J by 6 bases, leaving 17 bases between them. The CDR3 reads CASSPWGRVSNEQFF. Written as DNA, the CDR3 is TGTGCCAGCAGCCCGTGGGGCAGGGTGAGCAATGAGCAGTTCTTC.

The chain couples TRBV18 to TRBJ2-1, with D possibly TRBD2 on 7 matching bases. Trimming stripped 0 bases from V and 5 bases from J, with 11 bases between. CDR3 size: 15 residues. CDR1 and CDR2 from the germline V gene are KGHSH and LQKENI. The DNA for the CDR3 is TGTGCCAGCTCACCACCTCGCGGGGGCCACAATGAGCAGTTCTTC. Translated: CASSPPRGGHNEQFF.

J is TRBJ2-6 and V is TRBV5-4; D is unclear. The ends were cut back, 1 base at V and 0 bases at J, with 5 bases in the middle. The CDR3 covers 15 residues. The germline V gene encodes CDR1 SGHNT and CDR2 YYREEE (reference sequence). The CDR3 DNA reads as TGTGCCAGCAGCTTGACAAGCTCTGGGGCCAACGTCCTGACTTTC. It encodes CASSLTSSGANVLTF.

The chain links TRBV2 to TRBJ2-3; D is possibly TRBD2 (6 bases). Trimming stripped 0 bases from V and 1 base from J, with 8 bases between. The CDR3 extends over 15 amino acids. The germline gives CDR1 SNHLY, CDR2 FYNNEI. The CDR3 is CASSEADYGTDTQYF. CDR3 DNA: TGTGCCAGCAGTGAAGCGGACTACGGCACAGATACGCAGTATTTT.

This rearrangement joins TRBV13 to TRBJ2-5; 9 nucleotides agree with TRBD2. The CDR3 is 16 amino acids. V lost 2 bases and J lost 5; bases outside the gene matches: 9. Germline-derived CDR1 and CDR2 are PRHDT and FYEKMQ (reference sequence). CDR3 residues: CASSLRRGGVAETQYF. In nucleotides, the CDR3 is TGTGCCAGCAGCTTACGGCGGGGGGGCGTAGCGGAGACCCAGTACTTC.

V usage is TRBV19 and J usage is TRBJ1-5; no clear D gene. Germline assignment: CDR1 LNHDA and CDR2 SQIVND (reference sequence). This CDR3 has 15 residues. V shed 3 bases and J shed 7 bases, with 16 bases lying between them. CDR3 protein: CASSMEPNQRQPQHF. The CDR3 coding sequence is TGTGCCAGTAGTATGGAGCCCAACCAGCGGCAGCCCCAGCATTTT.

The chain carries TRBV28 and TRBJ1-2, with D possibly TRBD1 on 5 matching bases. This CDR3 spans 15 amino acids. The V end was cut by 5 bases, the J end by 5 bases, with 18 bases between. Per the germline V gene, CDR1 is MDHEN and CDR2 is SYDVKM. The CDR3 DNA reads as TGTGCCAGCAGTCCAGGGACCTCTGATTCTTATGGCTACACCTTC. Translating it yields CASSPGTSDSYGYTF.

The genes are TRBV21-1 and TRBJ1-4; the tabulated D call, TRBD1, remains unverified against the DNA. TRBV21-1 corresponds to a pseudogene. The CDR3 totals 15 residues. CDR3 protein: CASSKGDRGYEKLFF. CDR3 DNA sequence: TGTGCCAGCAGCAAAGGGGACAGGGGTTACGAAAAACTGTTTTTT.

The chain recombines TRBV3-1 (or the pseudogene TRBV3-2) with TRBJ1-1; D possibly corresponds to TRBD1 (6 bases). Germline assignment: CDR1 LGHDT and CDR2 YNNKEL (reference sequence). V lost 4 bases and J lost 1, with 10 bases in between. The CDR3 covers 14 residues. The CDR3 nucleotides read TGTGCCAGCAGCCCGAGGGGGGGGAACACTGAAGCTTTCTTT. Its translation: CASSPRGGNTEAFF.

This chain connects TRBV9 to TRBJ2-3, with TRBD1 matching over 7 bases. Germline trimming cut 4 bases from V and 0 bases from J; bases unmatched to any gene: 8. Germline CDR1 is SGDLS and CDR2 is YYNGEE. The CDR3 consists of 16 residues. In DNA form, the CDR3 reads TGTGCCAGCAGCCCCTGGACAGGTGTAAGCACAGATACGCAGTATTTT. Amino acid sequence: CASSPWTGVSTDTQYF.

The V and J genes are TRBV3-1 (or the pseudogene TRBV3-2) and TRBJ1-1, with a tentative D call TRBD1 (5 bases). CDR1 LGHDT and CDR2 YNNKEL come from the germline V gene (reference sequence). CDR3 length: 13 residues. V dropped 6 bases and J dropped 1 base, with 9 bases sitting between them. The CDR3 nucleotides are TGTGCCAGCAGGGGGGACGGGAACACTGAAGCTTTCTTT. Amino acids: CASRGDGNTEAFF.

The chain is built from TRBV5-1 and TRBJ2-5; 7 bases are a match to TRBD2. The germline gives CDR1 SGHRS, CDR2 YFSETQ. V dropped 3 bases and J dropped 5; count of bases not matched to a gene: 13. This CDR3 is 16 amino acids long. CDR3 in amino acids: CASSSGLVGVVETQYF. The CDR3, as DNA: TGCGCCAGCAGCTCCGGACTAGTGGGGGTGGTGGAGACCCAGTACTTC.